Below are 21 T cell receptor beta chains sequenced from a single sample in a study of response to subunit inactivated influenza vaccine. One entry per CDR3 protein, called by TCRdb with MiXCR from the RT-PCR reads. Of about 540,000 distinct CDR3 sequences listed, roughly 25% are singletons. These data were likewise used in another study, on T cells expressing NK-cell markers. That study adds: TCR beta libraries carry UMIs added by 5'RACE template switching.

Sample: CD4+ T cells sorted from PBMCs, taken about 11 days after vaccination. The source of these receptors is a man aged 50 to 60 who received an inactivated influenza vaccine.

The CDR3 loop reads CASIVGWYF. Here the CDR3 DNA reads TGTGCCAGCATAGTAGGTTGGTATTTT. The gene calls are TRBV28 and TRBJ2-3; D uncertain. CDR1 MDHEN and CDR2 SYDVKM come from the germline V gene. The CDR3 loop spans 9 amino acids. Trimming left V 7 bases short and J 14 bases short, with 10 bases between.

V and J are TRBV7-9 and TRBJ2-3; D is tentatively TRBD1 or TRBD2 (5 bases each). Looked up from germline, CDR1 is SEHNR and CDR2 is FQNEAQ (reference sequence). The germline V and J ends were trimmed by 1 base and 4 bases, with 18 bases remaining between them. There are 17 residues in the CDR3. The DNA of the CDR3 is TGTGCCAGCAGCTTAGTTCCCGAACTAGGGGCCCCAGATACGCAGTATTTT. This encodes CASSLVPELGAPDTQYF. The whole variable domain, remainder taken from reference TRBV7-9 and TRBJ2-3, is DTGVSQNPRHKITKRGQNVTFRCDPISEHNRLYWYRQTLGQGPEFLTYFQNEAQLEKSRLLSDRFSAERPKGSFSTLEIQRTEQGDSAMYLCASSLVPELGAPDTQYFGPGTRLTVL.

This clonotype was recorded a few times. The rearrangement links TRBV7-9 to TRBJ2-7; D call uncertain. The CDR3 contains 15 residues. Germline CDR1 reads SEHNR; CDR2 reads FQNEAQ (reference sequence). Trimming removed 2 bases at V and 2 bases at J, with 13 bases between. The CDR3 coding sequence is TGTGCCAGCAGCTTAACCGCGGCGGCCACCTACGAGCAGTACTTC. It encodes CASSLTAAATYEQYF.

The CDR3, as DNA: TGTGCCAGCTCACCAAGACGGACTAGCGGCCTTTCCTACAATGAGCAGTTCTTC. It encodes CASSPRRTSGLSYNEQFF. V gene TRBV18 combines with J gene TRBJ2-1; 10 bases fit TRBD2. This CDR3 is 18 amino acids long. Germline CDR1 and CDR2: KGHSH and LQKENI. With 2 bases clipped from V and 1 base from J, the junction kept 8 bases outside the gene matches.

The chain has TRBV7-9 and TRBJ2-1; 14 bases are shared with TRBD2. The germline V gene encodes CDR1 SEHNR and CDR2 FQNEAQ (reference sequence). There are 15 residues in the CDR3. Trimming at V came to 5 bases and at J to 5 bases, leaving 2 bases not matched to a gene. The CDR3 coding sequence is TGTGCCAGCAGCGCGGGACTAGCGGGAGACAATGAGCAGTTCTTC. It encodes CASSAGLAGDNEQFF.

In this sample, this clonotype turned up a few times. V is TRBV4-2 and J is TRBJ2-3, with TRBD2 matching 8 bases. The junction had 7 bases not matched to a gene; V was cut back by 2 bases and J by 0 bases. This CDR3 has 17 amino acids. In germline, CDR1 is LGHNA, CDR2 YNFKEQ. This CDR3 is CASSQMGLGDSTDTQYF. The CDR3 nucleotides read TGTGCCAGCAGCCAAATGGGACTAGGGGACAGCACAGATACGCAGTATTTT.

Only a few counts were recorded for this clonotype. The gene calls are TRBV28 and TRBJ1-5; no clear D gene. There are 14 residues in the CDR3. Germline lookup yields CDR1 MDHEN and CDR2 SYDVKM. Trimming removed 8 bases from V and 2 bases from J, with 13 bases in between. The CDR3 loop reads CASGTNFGNQPQHF. The CDR3 nucleotides read TGTGCCAGCGGAACAAACTTTGGCAATCAGCCCCAGCATTTT.

The V gene is TRBV14, the J gene TRBJ2-5, with 12 bases identical to TRBD2. The V segment lost 1 base and the J segment 2 bases; nucleotides outside the gene matches: 11. CDR1 SGHDN and CDR2 FVKESK come from the germline V gene. This CDR3 has 19 amino acids. Written as DNA, the CDR3 is TGTGCCAGCAGCCAAGCGGGACTAGCGGGCAATAGTTGGCAAGAGACCCAGTACTTC. Amino acid sequence: CASSQAGLAGNSWQETQYF.

The V and J genes are TRBV12-3 or TRBV12-4 and TRBJ2-1; 9 bases fit TRBD2. The CDR3 sequence is 14 residues long. Trimming cost V 5 bases and J 6 bases; bases outside gene matches: 5. The CDR3 DNA reads TGTGCCAGCAGTCCTATAGCGGGGGCCAATGAGCAGTTCTTC. Amino acids: CASSPIAGANEQFF.

V gene TRBV7-2 combines with J gene TRBJ2-7; 8 nucleotides agree with TRBD2. CDR3 length equals 15 residues. V lost 5 bases and J lost 5; bases outside the gene matches: 11. Germline CDR1 is SGHTA and CDR2 is FQGNSA. CDR3 protein: CASSRAAGGRNEQYF. Here the CDR3 DNA reads TGTGCCAGCAGCCGCGCCGCGGGGGGAAGGAACGAGCAGTACTTC.

This clonotype has at least ten counts. The V and J genes are TRBV12-3 or TRBV12-4 and TRBJ1-6; no clear D gene. Deletions cut 5 bases from V and 7 bases from J, with 15 bases between. CDR3 length equals 15 residues. DNA of the CDR3: TGTGCCAGCAGTCTCGAGCGGACTGTAAATTCACCCCTCCACTTT. It codes for CASSLERTVNSPLHF.

This chain connects TRBV12-3 or TRBV12-4 to TRBJ2-3; 8 positions agree with TRBD2. The V gene end was trimmed by 4 bases and the J gene end by 5 bases; junction bases not matched to a gene: 11. This CDR3 has 16 amino acids. In DNA, the CDR3 is TGTGCCAGCAGTTCCGGGATAGCGGGGTACATAGATACGCAGTATTTT. Translation: CASSSGIAGYIDTQYF.

This rearrangement joins TRBV9 to TRBJ2-2; TRBD2 aligns across 11 bases. CDR3 length equals 17 residues. Trimming removed 1 base from V and 2 bases from J; junction bases left unmatched: 4. The germline CDR1 and CDR2 sequences are SGDLS and YYNGEE. In DNA, the CDR3 is TGTGCCAGCAGCGTACGTAGCGGGGGGGCAAACACCGGGGAGCTGTTTTTT. This sequence encodes CASSVRSGGANTGELFF.

The chain links TRBV7-6 to TRBJ2-3, with D hard to call. Trimming pared 0 bases from V and 5 bases from J, leaving 6 bases between. Germline CDR1 SGHVS, CDR2 FNYEAQ. The CDR3 totals 13 residues. DNA for the CDR3: TGTGCCAGCAGCTTAGCGATGGGAGATACGCAGTATTTT. Translation: CASSLAMGDTQYF. The full variable domain, in which reference TRBV7-6 and TRBJ2-3 provide the parts outside the CDR3, is GAGVSQSPRYKVTKRGQDVALRCDPISGHVSLYWYRQALGQGPEFLTYFNYEAQQDKSGLPNDRFSAERPEGSISTLTIQRTEQRDSAMYRCASSLAMGDTQYFGPGTRLTVL.

The chain joins TRBV2 to TRBJ1-4, with a possible D match to TRBD1 (5 bases). Germline CDR1 SNHLY, CDR2 FYNNEI. V shed 7 bases and J shed 8 bases, with 14 bases lying between them. CDR3 size: 13 residues. The CDR3 DNA reads as TGTGCCAGCACCGCGGGGACTGACGAAAAACTGTTTTTT. It encodes CASTAGTDEKLFF.

The rearrangement links TRBV15 to TRBJ1-4; D is ambiguous. This CDR3 has 16 amino acids. Trimming left V 6 bases short and J 5 bases short, with 19 bases between. The germline CDR1 and CDR2 sequences are LNHNV and YYDKDF (reference sequence). In DNA form, the CDR3 reads TGTGCCACCAGGGCGGGCCTAGGATTCTACAATGAAAAACTGTTTTTT. Its translation is CATRAGLGFYNEKLFF.

This clonotype was seen a handful of times. V is TRBV28 and J is TRBJ2-7, with D perhaps TRBD1 (7 bases). V gave up 5 bases and J gave up 5 bases, with 19 bases separating them. The CDR3 sequence is 15 residues long. The germline V gene has CDR1 MDHEN and CDR2 SYDVKM. DNA for the CDR3: TGTGCCAGCAGTAGCACACAGGGGACTCCCCACGAGCAGTACTTC. Translation gives CASSSTQGTPHEQYF. Based on the CDR3 plus reference TRBV28 and TRBJ2-7, the full variable domain is DVKVTQSSRYLVKRTGEKVFLECVQDMDHENMFWYRQDPGLGLRLIYFSYDVKMKEKGDIPEGYSVSREKKERFSLILESASTNQTSMYLCASSSTQGTPHEQYFGPGTRLTVT.

This clonotype was recorded a few times. The chain carries TRBV12-3 or TRBV12-4 and TRBJ1-1, with D possibly TRBD1 on 5 matching bases. The CDR3 length is 14 residues. V gave up 6 bases and J gave up 4 bases, with 15 bases separating them. The CDR3 here is CASSQTGGVTEAFF. For the CDR3, the DNA is TGTGCCAGCAGCCAAACGGGGGGAGTCACTGAAGCTTTCTTT.

The chain combines TRBV28 with TRBJ2-2, with D possibly matching TRBD1 (6 bases). CDR3 length equals 14 residues. The V and J ends lost 3 bases and 5 bases respectively, with 10 bases between them. The V gene's germline CDR1 is MDHEN and CDR2 SYDVKM. CDR3 sequence reads: CASSFGGQTGELFF. The CDR3 bases are TGTGCCAGCAGTTTCGGCGGACAGACCGGGGAGCTGTTTTTT.

A few counts support this clonotype. The genes are TRBV7-8 and TRBJ1-1; possibly TRBD1 for D (5 bases). The germline V gene encodes CDR1 SGHVS and CDR2 FQNEAQ. V was trimmed by 5 bases and J by 9 bases, leaving 28 bases between them. There are 17 residues in the CDR3. CDR3 sequence: CASSPHTRGSQSAKAFF. CDR3 DNA: TGTGCCAGCAGCCCGCACACAAGGGGCAGTCAGTCTGCGAAAGCTTTCTTT. Drawing the rest from reference TRBV7-8 and TRBJ1-1, the complete variable domain is GAGVSQSPRYKVAKRGQDVALRCDPISGHVSLFWYQQALGQGPEFLTYFQNEAQLDKSGLPSDRFFAERPEGSVSTLKIQRTQQEDSAVYLCASSPHTRGSQSAKAFFGQGTRLTVV.

This clonotype turned up a few times. J is TRBJ2-1 and V is TRBV6-4, with TRBD2 matching 12 bases. V trimming: 4 bases; J trimming: 6 bases; junction bases outside the gene matches: 4. The CDR3 is 15 amino acids. Germline V lookup: CDR1 MRHNA, CDR2 SNTAGT. CDR3 in amino acids: CASSGTSGRINEQFF. The CDR3 bases are TGTGCCAGCAGTGGAACTAGCGGGAGGATCAATGAGCAGTTCTTC.